This T cell receptor (beta chain) was retrieved from a study of T cell responses to AZD1222 COVID-19 vaccine. A remark on this clone: What it binds is unknown.

Findings and limits, study-wide: Repertoire sampling was restricted to post-peak T cell response timepoints. Donors were chiefly white British, with a greater number of females, and clonal diversity was perhaps underestimated.

TCRdb's table, derived via immunoSEQ multiplex PCR, lists solely in-frame clones and lacks some. Here the sample spans more than 110,000 clones, roughly 90% being singletons. This TCR came from an adult in good health. Sequencing was performed on peripheral blood, taken on day 0 of AZD1222 vaccination.

CDR3 sequence (DNA): TGTGCCAGCAGCTTAGTCGCGGGAGGCAGATACAATGAGCAGTTCTTC. It specifies CASSLVAGGRYNEQFF. The chain employs TRBV7-8 and TRBJ2-1; TRBD2 agrees at 8 bases. From germline, CDR1 is SGHVS and CDR2 FQNEAQ. V lost 1 base to trimming and J lost 4 bases; unmatched junction nucleotides: 6. This CDR3 spans 16 amino acids.